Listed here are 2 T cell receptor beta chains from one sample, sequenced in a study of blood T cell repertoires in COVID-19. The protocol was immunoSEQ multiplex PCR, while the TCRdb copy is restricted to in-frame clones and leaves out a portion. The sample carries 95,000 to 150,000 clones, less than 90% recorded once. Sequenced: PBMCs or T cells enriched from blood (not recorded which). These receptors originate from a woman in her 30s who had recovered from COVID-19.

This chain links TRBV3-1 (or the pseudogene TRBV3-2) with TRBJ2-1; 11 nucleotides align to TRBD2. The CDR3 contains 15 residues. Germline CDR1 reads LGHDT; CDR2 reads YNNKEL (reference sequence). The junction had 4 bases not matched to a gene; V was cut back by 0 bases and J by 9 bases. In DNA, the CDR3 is TGTGCCAGCAGCCAAGAAGGGACTAGCGGAGGTGAGCAGTTCTTC. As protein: CASSQEGTSGGEQFF.

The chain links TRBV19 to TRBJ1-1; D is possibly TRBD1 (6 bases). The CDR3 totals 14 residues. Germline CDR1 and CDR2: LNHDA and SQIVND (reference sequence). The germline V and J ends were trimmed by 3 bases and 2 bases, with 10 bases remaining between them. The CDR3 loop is CASSILGQNTEAFF. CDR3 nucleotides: TGTGCCAGTAGTATCCTGGGACAAAACACTGAAGCTTTCTTT.